The entry that follows covers one TCR beta chain sequence. The length of the CDR3 is 15 residues. V lost 3 bases and J lost 4, with 18 bases in between. Germline values: CDR1 DFQATT, CDR2 SNEGSKA (reference sequence). This sample stems from a study of T-cell reconstitution after alpha-beta-depleted transplantation in children. Using unique molecular identifiers, the investigators prepared the TCRbeta library. TCRdb redid the calling of the PCR reads with MiXCR, one entry per CDR3 protein. Counted here are about 980,000 distinct CDR3 sequences, roughly 29% occurring once; the ten biggest clones make up 28%.

This clonotype was sampled from a boy in the first two years of life who had a stem cell transplant for SCID, so the T cells may come from the graft donor. The sample was PBMCs, mostly from graft donor cells, taken 360 days after TCRalphabeta/CD19-depleted stem cell transplant. J is TRBJ1-2 and V is TRBV20-1; tentative D call: TRBD1 (6 bases). CDR3 loop: CSASSLRGGSYGYTF. CDR3 DNA sequence: TGCAGTGCTAGTTCCCTCAGGGGTGGAAGCTATGGCTACACCTTC.